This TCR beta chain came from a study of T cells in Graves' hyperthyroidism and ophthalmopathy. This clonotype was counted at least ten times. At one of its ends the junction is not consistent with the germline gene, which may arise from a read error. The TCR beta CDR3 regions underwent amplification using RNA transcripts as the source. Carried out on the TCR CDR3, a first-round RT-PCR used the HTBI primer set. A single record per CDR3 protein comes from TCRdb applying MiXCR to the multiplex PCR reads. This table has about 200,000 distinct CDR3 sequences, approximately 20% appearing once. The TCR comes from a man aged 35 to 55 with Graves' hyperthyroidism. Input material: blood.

CDR3 nucleotide sequence: TGTGCCAGCAGATTAGCGGGGGAAGAGACCCAGTACTTC. Protein product: CASRLAGEETQYF. The rearrangement uses TRBV7-2 and TRBJ2-5, with 9 bases matching TRBD2. The germline V gene encodes CDR1 SGHTA and CDR2 FQGNSA. The CDR3 is made up of 13 amino acids.